The 26 T cell receptor beta chains below were found in one sample sequenced in a study of cytomegalovirus exposure and HLA in healthy donors. In the PCR, 60 Vbeta and 13 Jbeta primers were used. Here immunoSEQ multiplex PCR was the method, and the copy in TCRdb shows in-frame clones only, minus some. The sample yields about 170,000 clones, under 85% seen once. Material for sequencing was PBMCs. These receptor sequences come from a woman aged 18 to 35 in good health and CMV-seropositive.

The chain joins TRBV9 to TRBJ1-2; a weak D match, TRBD1 (6 bases). Trimming left V 4 bases short and J 3 bases short, with 16 bases between. The CDR3 extends over 15 amino acids. The germline CDR1 and CDR2 sequences are SGDLS and YYNGEE. DNA for the CDR3: TGTGCCAGCAGCCCAGGATCGGGGGGCCACTATGGCTACACCTTC. Protein: CASSPGSGGHYGYTF.

The chain joins TRBV30 to TRBJ2-7; 9 nucleotides line up with TRBD1. The germline CDR1 and CDR2 sequences are GTSNPN and SVGIG (reference sequence). Trimming cost V 5 bases and J 2 bases; bases outside gene matches: 4. The CDR3 is 13 residues long. CDR3 amino acids: CAWQTGGTYEQYF. The CDR3 nucleotides are TGTGCCTGGCAGACAGGGGGTACCTACGAGCAGTACTTC.

The CDR3 region is CASSVTGSYGYTF. The DNA of the CDR3 is TGTGCCAGCAGTGTCACAGGGTCCTATGGCTACACCTTC. J is TRBJ1-2 and V is TRBV6-5, with D perhaps matching TRBD1 (6 bases). Deletions cut 5 bases from V and 4 bases from J, with 11 bases between. The CDR3 spans 13 residues. Germline CDR1 is MNHEY and CDR2 is SVGAGI.

This clone showed up just a few times. The chain uses TRBV2 and TRBJ2-7; tentatively, D is TRBD2 (5 bases). The CDR3 has 11 amino acids. Germline loops: CDR1 SNHLY, CDR2 FYNNEI. The ends were cut back, 5 bases at V and 4 bases at J, with 6 bases in the middle. This chain's CDR3 is CASSRGYEQYF. For the CDR3, the DNA is TGTGCCAGCAGTCGAGGGTACGAGCAGTACTTC.

The rearrangement uses TRBV7-8 and TRBJ1-5; 8 bases are shared with TRBD1. The length of the CDR3 is 15 residues. CDR1 and CDR2 (germline): SGHVS, FQNEAQ. V was pared by 1 base and J by 7 bases, with 6 bases of the junction left unmatched. The CDR3 loop is CASSLGTGSGQPQHF. The CDR3 DNA is TGTGCCAGCAGCTTAGGGACAGGGTCCGGGCAGCCCCAGCATTTT. The whole variable domain, remainder taken from reference TRBV7-8 and TRBJ1-5, is GAGVSQSPRYKVAKRGQDVALRCDPISGHVSLFWYQQALGQGPEFLTYFQNEAQLDKSGLPSDRFFAERPEGSVSTLKIQRTQQEDSAVYLCASSLGTGSGQPQHFGDGTRLSIL.

The J gene is TRBJ2-7, the V gene TRBV2; 13 bases fit TRBD2. The J segment lost 4 bases and the V segment lost 6 bases, leaving 9 bases of the junction unmatched. Germline assignment: CDR1 SNHLY and CDR2 FYNNEI. This CDR3 has 16 amino acids. In DNA form, the CDR3 reads TGTGCCAGCAGCTATACTAGCGGGGGGGCCGGATACGAGCAGTACTTC. It translates to CASSYTSGGAGYEQYF.

This clone showed up just once. The chain couples TRBV19 to TRBJ1-5; D is unclear. The CDR3 covers 12 residues. Germline V gene sequence: CDR1 LNHDA, CDR2 SQIVND (reference sequence). With 8 bases removed from V and 1 base from J, the gap between germline ends came to 6 bases. The CDR3: CASGRSNQPQHF. The CDR3 DNA is TGTGCCAGTGGCAGGAGCAATCAGCCCCAGCATTTT.

This chain joins TRBV7-6 and TRBJ2-1, with 8 nucleotides matching TRBD2. CDR3 length: 15 amino acids. The germline CDR1 and CDR2 sequences are SGHVS and FNYEAQ. After removal of 2 bases from V and 0 bases from J, the junction contained 0 bases not matched to a gene. CDR3 in amino acids: CASSLSGGSYNEQFF. The CDR3, as DNA: TGTGCCAGCAGCTTAAGCGGGGGCTCCTACAATGAGCAGTTCTTC. The complete variable domain, with remaining parts taken from reference TRBV7-6 and TRBJ2-1, reads GAGVSQSPRYKVTKRGQDVALRCDPISGHVSLYWYRQALGQGPEFLTYFNYEAQQDKSGLPNDRFSAERPEGSISTLTIQRTEQRDSAMYRCASSLSGGSYNEQFFGPGTRLTVL.

J is TRBJ1-3 and V is TRBV6-5; maybe TRBD1 (5 bases). Germline V lookup: CDR1 MNHEY, CDR2 SVGAGI. The V gene lost 4 bases and the J gene lost 4 bases, with 11 bases spanning the gap. This CDR3 has 14 residues. CDR3 nucleotides: TGTGCCAGCAGTTCCGATGGGGGGGGAAACACCATATATTTT. Protein sequence: CASSSDGGGNTIYF.

This clone was detected a few times. CDR3 residues: CASSLFGQDTQYF. The CDR3 nucleotides read TGCGCCAGCAGCTTGTTTGGGCAGGATACGCAGTACTTC. The V call is TRBV5-1, the J call TRBJ2-7; D is ambiguous. The CDR3 contains 13 residues. V was trimmed by 1 base and J by 9 bases, leaving 14 bases between them. Germline CDR1 reads SGHRS; CDR2 reads YFSETQ.

V gene TRBV2 combines with J gene TRBJ1-6, with 12 bases matching TRBD1. The V and J ends lost 8 bases and 11 bases, in that order; junction bases with no gene match: 13. This CDR3 region has 16 residues. The germline CDR1 and CDR2 sequences are SNHLY and FYNNEI. CDR3 bases: TGTGCCAGCTCGGCTTCTGGGACAGGGGGCCTCACACCCCTCCACTTT. Amino acids: CASSASGTGGLTPLHF.

This chain links TRBV7-2 with TRBJ2-7, with 9 bases that match TRBD2. The CDR3 spans 16 residues. Per germline, CDR1 SGHTA and CDR2 FQGNSA. After removal of 5 bases from V and 5 bases from J, the junction contained 13 bases not matched to a gene. The CDR3 reads CASSPVRSGGAHEQYF. CDR3 DNA: TGTGCCAGCAGCCCGGTGCGTAGCGGGGGCGCCCACGAGCAGTACTTC.

The rearrangement links TRBV29-1 to TRBJ1-2, with D unresolved. The germline CDR1 and CDR2 sequences are SQVTM and ANQGSEA. V was clipped by 7 bases and J by 3 bases, with 18 bases between them. This CDR3 contains 14 residues. CDR3 protein: CSASDGASDYGYTF. DNA for the CDR3: TGCAGCGCATCCGACGGAGCCTCTGACTATGGCTACACCTTC.

The gene calls are TRBV29-1 and TRBJ1-1; TRBD1 matches at 9 bases. V gave up 6 bases and J gave up 6 bases; unmatched junction bases: 8. This CDR3 spans 13 amino acids. Germline V gene data show CDR1 as SQVTM and CDR2 as ANQGSEA. The CDR3 nucleotides are TGCAGCGTGGGACAGGGTGATATCTCTGAAGCTTTCTTT. This encodes CSVGQGDISEAFF. Combining the CDR3 with reference TRBV29-1 and TRBJ1-1 gives the whole variable domain SAVISQKPSRDICQRGTSLTIQCQVDSQVTMMFWYRQQPGQSLTLIATANQGSEATYESGFVIDKFPISRPNLTFSTLTVSNMSPEDSSIYLCSVGQGDISEAFFGQGTRLTVV.

The rearrangement links TRBV1 to TRBJ1-4; the table's D call, TRBD1, was not checked against the DNA. TRBV1 is a pseudogene locus. The CDR3 is 16 amino acids. The CDR3 here is CTSSQDGGRGNEKLFF. The CDR3 DNA reads TGCACCAGCAGCCAAGATGGTGGCAGGGGAAACGAAAAACTGTTTTTT.

This sequence joins TRBV30 and TRBJ2-7; 7 nucleotides agree with TRBD1. CDR1 and CDR2 from the germline V gene are GTSNPN and SVGIG (reference sequence). The CDR3 is 15 residues long. V shed 2 bases, J shed 1 base, and the junction held 8 bases outside the gene matches. The CDR3 DNA reads TGTGCCTGGAGTAGTGGACAGGCGCATTCCTACGAGCAGTACTTC. This codes for CAWSSGQAHSYEQYF.

This clone turned up a few times. CDR3: CASRLPSGTGSLYGYTF. The DNA for the CDR3 is TGTGCCAGCAGGCTCCCATCCGGGACAGGGAGCCTCTATGGCTACACCTTC. The V gene is TRBV7-2, the J gene TRBJ1-2, with 9 positions matching TRBD1. V lost 6 bases and J lost 4; bases outside the gene matches: 15. Germline V gene sequence: CDR1 SGHTA, CDR2 FQGNSA. CDR3 length equals 17 residues.

The chain links TRBV9 to TRBJ1-2; 9 bases match TRBD1. V trimming: 1 base; J trimming: 3 bases; junction bases outside the gene matches: 10. CDR1 is SGDLS and CDR2 is YYNGEE in the germline V gene. The CDR3 runs 17 residues. CDR3 sequence: CASSVIIGTGMDYGYTF. The CDR3 DNA follows: TGTGCCAGCAGCGTAATAATAGGGACAGGGATGGACTATGGCTACACCTTC.

This chain joins TRBV4-3 and TRBJ2-7, with TRBD2 matching 8 bases. V lost 6 bases, J lost 3 bases, and 10 bases stayed unmatched. CDR3 length: 15 amino acids. CDR1 and CDR2 (germline): LGHNA, YSLEER. CDR3 loop: CASSPGVAGLYEQYF. In DNA, the CDR3 is TGCGCCAGCAGTCCCGGGGTAGCGGGACTCTACGAGCAGTACTTC.

The chain is built from TRBV7-9 and TRBJ1-2, with D possibly being TRBD1 (5 bases). Germline CDR1 is SEHNR and CDR2 is FQNEAQ (reference sequence). Trimming shortened V by 5 bases and J by 0 bases, and 13 bases separated the two germline ends. The CDR3 covers 15 residues. The CDR3 nucleotides read TGTGCCAGCAGCCTCGGCAGGGCAACTAACTATGGCTACACCTTC. Encoded protein: CASSLGRATNYGYTF. Supplemented by reference TRBV7-9 and TRBJ1-2, the full variable domain reads DTGVSQNPRHKITKRGQNVTFRCDPISEHNRLYWYRQTLGQGPEFLTYFQNEAQLEKSRLLSDRFSAERPKGSFSTLEIQRTEQGDSAMYLCASSLGRATNYGYTFGSGTRLTVV.

This rearrangement joins TRBV11-2 to TRBJ2-3; no reliable D call. V was pared by 5 bases and J by 7 bases, with 13 bases between. The CDR3 spans 13 residues. The germline gives CDR1 SGHAT, CDR2 FQNNGV. The CDR3 DNA reads TGTGCCAGCAGCCCCCCCGGAGCTTATACGCAGTATTTT. This codes for CASSPPGAYTQYF.

This clone has only a few counts. This sequence joins TRBV14 and TRBJ2-3, with TRBD2 as a possible D gene (6 bases). Between the trimmed V and J ends, which lost 1 base and 1 base, there was a span of 12 bases. Germline-derived CDR1 and CDR2 are SGHDN and FVKESK. The CDR3 totals 16 residues. The CDR3 bases are TGTGCCAGCAGCCAAGTTGGTTGGGGGGGCACAGATACGCAGTATTTT. This codes for CASSQVGWGGTDTQYF.

In its sample, this clone was seen once. The CDR3 DNA follows: TGCGCCAGCAGCCACGGGAGTTTGGATTCACCCCTCCACTTT. This codes for CASSHGSLDSPLHF. This rearrangement joins TRBV5-1 to TRBJ1-6; unclear D gene. This CDR3 is built from 14 residues. Between the trimmed V and J ends, which lost 4 bases and 8 bases, there was a span of 13 bases. The germline CDR1 and CDR2 sequences are SGHRS and YFSETQ.

The chain links TRBV7-9 to TRBJ2-5; 9 bases agree with TRBD2. The CDR3 sequence is 14 residues long. In germline, CDR1 is SEHNR, CDR2 FQNEAQ (reference sequence). The V gene end was trimmed by 4 bases and the J gene end by 3 bases; junction bases not matched to a gene: 3. The CDR3 DNA reads as TGTGCCAGCAGCTCGGGGACTAGCAAAGAGACCCAGTACTTC. Translating it yields CASSSGTSKETQYF.

The chain couples TRBV5-1 to TRBJ2-5; 12 bases align to TRBD2. This CDR3 is 15 amino acids long. Trimming cost V 2 bases and J 4 bases; bases outside gene matches: 3. Germline values: CDR1 SGHRS, CDR2 YFSETQ. CDR3 in DNA: TGCGCCAGCAGCTTTCCTAGCGGGGGGGCAGAGACCCAGTACTTC. It is translated as CASSFPSGGAETQYF.

This sequence joins TRBV29-1 and TRBJ2-3; 9 nucleotides match TRBD2. The CDR3 is 15 residues long. Germline CDR1 SQVTM, CDR2 ANQGSEA. The J segment lost 2 bases and the V segment lost 2 bases, leaving 5 bases of the junction unmatched. The CDR3 is CSVESSGGPTDTQYF. The CDR3 nucleotides are TGCAGCGTTGAATCAAGCGGGGGGCCCACAGATACGCAGTATTTT.